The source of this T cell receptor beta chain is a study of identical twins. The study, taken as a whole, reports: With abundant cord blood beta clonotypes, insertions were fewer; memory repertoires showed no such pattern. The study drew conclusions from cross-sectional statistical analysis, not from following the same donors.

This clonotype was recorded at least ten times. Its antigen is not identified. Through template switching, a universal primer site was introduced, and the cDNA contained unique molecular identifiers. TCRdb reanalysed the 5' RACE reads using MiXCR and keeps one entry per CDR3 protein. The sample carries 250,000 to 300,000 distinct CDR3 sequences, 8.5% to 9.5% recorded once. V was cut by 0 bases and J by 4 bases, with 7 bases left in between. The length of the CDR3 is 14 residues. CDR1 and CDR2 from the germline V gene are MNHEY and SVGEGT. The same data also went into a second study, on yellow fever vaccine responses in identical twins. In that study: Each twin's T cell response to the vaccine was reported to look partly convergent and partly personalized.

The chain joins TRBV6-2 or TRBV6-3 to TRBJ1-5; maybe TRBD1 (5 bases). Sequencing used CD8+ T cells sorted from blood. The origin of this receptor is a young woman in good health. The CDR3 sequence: CASSYSTENQPQHF. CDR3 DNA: TGTGCCAGCAGTTACTCGACAGAGAATCAGCCCCAGCATTTT.